Given below is one TCR beta chain in context. Its antigen remains unknown. This sample was included in a study of a mutant IDH1 vaccine in newly diagnosed glioma. The overall study: Of treated patients, around 62% were men and approximately 40% women, averaging around 39 years. Beforehand, treatment had been radiotherapy, temozolomide, or both; the majority received both.

The CDR3 consists of 14 residues. CDR1 and CDR2 (germline): MNHEY, SMNVEV (reference sequence). Trimming removed 5 bases from V and 4 bases from J; junction bases left unmatched: 4. Method: immunoSEQ multiplex PCR; TCRdb's copy keeps in-frame clones and lacks some. Of around 50,000 clones listed, less than 90% are singletons. Time point given: week 35, safety follow-up. What each vaccine dose contained was 300 ug of mutant IDH1 20-mer peptide, accompanied by topical imiquimod. The sequences come from PBMCs, collected from a glioma patient whose treatment included an IDH1 peptide vaccine. This sequence was found in a woman between 18 and 29 years old with glioma. V usage is TRBV27 and J usage is TRBJ2-5, with 10 nucleotides matching TRBD1. The DNA of the CDR3 is TGTGCCAGCAGTCCCCGGGACAGGGGAGAGACCCAGTACTTC. This sequence encodes CASSPRDRGETQYF.